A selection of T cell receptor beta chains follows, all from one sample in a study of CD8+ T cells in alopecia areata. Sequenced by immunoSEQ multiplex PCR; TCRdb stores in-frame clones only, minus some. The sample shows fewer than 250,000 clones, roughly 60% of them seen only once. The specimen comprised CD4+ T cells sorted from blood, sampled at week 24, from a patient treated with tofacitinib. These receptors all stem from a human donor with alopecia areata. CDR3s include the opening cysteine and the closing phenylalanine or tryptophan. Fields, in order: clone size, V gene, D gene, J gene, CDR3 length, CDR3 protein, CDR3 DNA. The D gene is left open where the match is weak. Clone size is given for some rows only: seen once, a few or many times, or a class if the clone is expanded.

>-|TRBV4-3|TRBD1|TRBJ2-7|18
CASSQDSRGNSGSYEQYF
TGCGCCAGCAGCCAAGATTCCAGGGGGAACTCGGGTAGCTACGAGCAGTACTTC
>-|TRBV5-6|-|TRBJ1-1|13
CASSLGGNTEAFF
TGTGCCAGCAGCTTGGGGGGGAACACTGAAGCTTTCTTT
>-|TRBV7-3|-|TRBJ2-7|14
CASSLQGGSYEQYF
TGTGCCAGCAGCTTACAGGGAGGCTCCTACGAGCAGTACTTC
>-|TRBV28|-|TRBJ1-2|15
CASSRRDTNVEGYTF
TGTGCCAGCAGTCGCCGGGACACAAACGTGGAGGGCTACACCTTC
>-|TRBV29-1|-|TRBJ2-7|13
CSAKGGPGEEQYF
TGCAGCGCTAAGGGAGGCCCTGGGGAAGAGCAGTACTTC
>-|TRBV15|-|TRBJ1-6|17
CATSRDLSPLREDPLHF
TGTGCCACCAGCAGAGATCTGAGTCCCCTAAGAGAGGATCCCCTCCACTTT
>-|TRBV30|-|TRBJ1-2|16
CAWSARQRSNSYGYTF
TGTGCCTGGAGTGCCCGACAGCGTTCCAATTCCTATGGCTACACCTTC
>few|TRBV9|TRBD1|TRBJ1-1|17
CASSDAQGALSNTEAFF
TGTGCCAGCAGCGACGCTCAGGGGGCCCTATCGAACACTGAAGCTTTCTTT
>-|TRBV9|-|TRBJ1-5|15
CASSVDGYGDQPQHF
TGTGCCAGCAGCGTAGATGGTTATGGAGATCAGCCCCAGCATTTT
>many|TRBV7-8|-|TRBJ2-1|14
CASSLMSSYNEQFF
TGTGCCAGCAGCCTCATGAGCTCCTACAATGAGCAGTTCTTC
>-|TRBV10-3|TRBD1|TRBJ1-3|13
CAIRQGDGNTIYF
TGTGCCATACGACAGGGGGACGGAAACACCATATATTTT
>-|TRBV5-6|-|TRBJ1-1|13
CASSLRVRTEAFF
TGTGCCAGCAGCCTCAGGGTTCGAACTGAAGCTTTCTTT
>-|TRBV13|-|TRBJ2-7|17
CASSSRMFAGGTYEQYF
TGTGCCAGCAGCTCGCGTATGTTTGCAGGGGGGACCTACGAGCAGTACTTC
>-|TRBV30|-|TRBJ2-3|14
CAWSASLGSDTQYF
TGTGCCTGGAGTGCCTCACTCGGGTCGGATACGCAGTATTTT
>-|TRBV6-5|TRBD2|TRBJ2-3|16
CASSYSGTSGTDTQYF
TGTGCCAGCAGTTACTCGGGGACTAGCGGCACAGATACGCAGTATTTT
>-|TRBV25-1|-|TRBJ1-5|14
CASSELTDNQPQHF
TGTGCCAGCAGTGAACTGACAGACAATCAGCCCCAGCATTTT
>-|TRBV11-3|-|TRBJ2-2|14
CASALGAAAGELFF
TGTGCCAGCGCGCTAGGAGCGGCTGCCGGGGAGCTGTTTTTT
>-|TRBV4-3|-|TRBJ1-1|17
CASSQEVSGPLNTEAFF
TGCGCCAGCAGCCAAGAGGTATCCGGCCCTCTGAACACTGAAGCTTTCTTT
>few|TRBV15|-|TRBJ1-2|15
CATSRDPGAQSGYTF
TGTGCCACCAGCAGAGATCCCGGGGCTCAGAGTGGCTACACCTTC
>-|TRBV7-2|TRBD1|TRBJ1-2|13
CASRPGQGYGYTF
TGTGCCAGCAGACCGGGACAGGGCTATGGCTACACCTTC
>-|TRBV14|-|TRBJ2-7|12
CASSHSRYEQYF
TGTGCCAGCAGCCACTCCAGATACGAGCAGTACTTC
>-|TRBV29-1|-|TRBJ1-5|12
CSVRDPGEPQHF
TGCAGCGTCCGGGATCCCGGGGAGCCCCAGCATTTT
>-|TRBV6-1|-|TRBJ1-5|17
CASSEPAGGVGNQPQHF
TGTGCCAGCAGTGAACCCGCGGGTGGGGTTGGAAATCAGCCCCAGCATTTT
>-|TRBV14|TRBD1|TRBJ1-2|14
CASSSSGQGYGYTF
TGTGCCAGCAGCTCGTCGGGACAGGGATATGGCTACACCTTC
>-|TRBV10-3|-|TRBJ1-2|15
CAISDLRRTEYGYTF
TGTGCCATCAGTGACCTTCGTCGGACAGAATATGGCTACACCTTC
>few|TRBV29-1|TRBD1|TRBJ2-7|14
CSVEFLGTGLRQYF
TGCAGCGTTGAATTCCTCGGGACAGGGTTAAGGCAGTACTTC
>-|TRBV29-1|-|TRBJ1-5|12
CSVKDSNQPQHF
TGCAGCGTTAAAGATAGCAATCAGCCCCAGCATTTT
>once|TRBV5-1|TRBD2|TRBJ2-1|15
CASSSQRGTYNEQFF
TGCGCCAGCAGCAGCCAGCGGGGAACCTACAATGAGCAGTTCTTC
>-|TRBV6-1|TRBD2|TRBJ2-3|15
CASSELAGGPDTQYF
TGTGCCAGCAGTGAACTAGCGGGGGGGCCAGATACGCAGTATTTT
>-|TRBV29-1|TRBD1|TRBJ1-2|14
CSVGTGVLPRDYTF
TGCAGCGTCGGGACAGGGGTTTTGCCTCGCGACTACACCTTC
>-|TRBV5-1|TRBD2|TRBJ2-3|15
CASSFGSGATDTQYF
TGCGCCAGCAGCTTTGGGAGCGGGGCCACAGATACGCAGTATTTT
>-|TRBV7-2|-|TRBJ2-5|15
CASSLVAGYQETQYF
TGTGCCAGCAGCTTAGTTGCAGGGTACCAAGAGACCCAGTACTTC
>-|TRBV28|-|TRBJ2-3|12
CASSFGANTQYF
TGTGCCAGCAGTTTCGGTGCTAATACGCAGTATTTT
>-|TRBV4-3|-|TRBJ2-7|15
CASSQENEGLYEQYF
TGCGCCAGCAGCCAAGAGAACGAGGGGCTCTACGAGCAGTACTTC
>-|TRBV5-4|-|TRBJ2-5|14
CASSWDIGRETQYF
TGTGCCAGCAGCTGGGACATCGGGCGGGAGACCCAGTACTTC
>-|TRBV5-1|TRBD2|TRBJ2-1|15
CASSLRGGDYNEQFF
TGCGCCAGCAGCTTGCGCGGGGGAGACTACAATGAGCAGTTCTTC
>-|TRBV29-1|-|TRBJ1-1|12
CSVSVTAPEAFF
TGCAGCGTTTCCGTGACAGCACCTGAAGCTTTCTTT
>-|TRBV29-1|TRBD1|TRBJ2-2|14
CSGQGQVNTGELFF
TGCAGCGGGCAGGGACAGGTGAACACCGGGGAGCTGTTTTTT
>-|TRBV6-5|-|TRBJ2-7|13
CASSYSWNYEQYF
TGTGCCAGCAGTTACTCGTGGAACTACGAGCAGTACTTC
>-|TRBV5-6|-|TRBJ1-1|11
CASGRQSEAFF
TGTGCCAGCGGACGACAGTCTGAAGCTTTCTTT
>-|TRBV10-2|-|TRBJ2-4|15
CATSFGGPAENIQYF
TGCGCCACCTCCTTTGGGGGACCCGCGGAAAACATTCAGTACTTC
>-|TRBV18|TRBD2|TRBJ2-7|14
CASSPPSGGTEQYF
TGTGCCAGCTCACCACCTTCGGGAGGCACCGAGCAGTACTTC
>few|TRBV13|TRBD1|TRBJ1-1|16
CASSRATGAGNTEAFF
TGTGCCAGCAGCCGTGCAACAGGGGCCGGGAACACTGAAGCTTTCTTT
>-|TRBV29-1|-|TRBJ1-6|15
CSVERAVKLDSPLHF
TGCAGCGTTGAAAGGGCCGTGAAGCTAGATTCACCCCTCCACTTT
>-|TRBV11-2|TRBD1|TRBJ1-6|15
CASSSRQGSSSPLHF
TGTGCCAGCAGCTCGAGACAGGGCTCGTCTTCACCCCTCCACTTT
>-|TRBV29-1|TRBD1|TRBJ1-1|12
CSGGTGITEAFF
TGCAGCGGTGGGACAGGGATTACTGAAGCTTTCTTT
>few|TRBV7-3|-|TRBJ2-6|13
CASSPPGANVLTF
TGTGCCAGCAGCCCTCCCGGGGCCAACGTCCTGACTTTC
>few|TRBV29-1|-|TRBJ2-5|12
CSVDPDGETQYF
TGCAGCGTTGACCCTGATGGGGAGACCCAGTACTTC
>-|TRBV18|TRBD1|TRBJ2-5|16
CASSPGRTGGKKTQYF
TGTGCCAGCTCACCAGGGAGGACAGGGGGCAAGAAGACCCAGTACTTC
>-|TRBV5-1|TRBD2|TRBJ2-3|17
CASSSSGGFPSTDTQYF
TGCGCCAGCAGCTCTAGCGGGGGCTTTCCTAGCACAGATACGCAGTATTTT
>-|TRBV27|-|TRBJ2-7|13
CASSFGGRDEQYF
TGTGCCAGCAGTTTCGGGGGCCGAGACGAGCAGTACTTC
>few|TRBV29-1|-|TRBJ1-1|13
CSVAPRTGTEAFF
TGCAGCGTTGCCCCCAGGACGGGCACTGAAGCTTTCTTT
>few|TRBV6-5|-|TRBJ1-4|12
CASSYSGEKLFF
TGTGCCAGCAGTTACTCTGGAGAAAAACTGTTTTTT
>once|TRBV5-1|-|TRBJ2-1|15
CASSNSPRSYNEQFF
TGCGCCAGCAGTAATTCCCCGAGGTCCTACAATGAGCAGTTCTTC
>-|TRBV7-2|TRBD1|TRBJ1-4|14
CASSEQGFYEKLFF
TGTGCCAGCAGCGAACAGGGGTTTTATGAAAAACTGTTTTTT
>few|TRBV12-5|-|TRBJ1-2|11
CASGAGHGYTF
TGTGCTAGTGGTGCTGGCCACGGCTACACCTTC